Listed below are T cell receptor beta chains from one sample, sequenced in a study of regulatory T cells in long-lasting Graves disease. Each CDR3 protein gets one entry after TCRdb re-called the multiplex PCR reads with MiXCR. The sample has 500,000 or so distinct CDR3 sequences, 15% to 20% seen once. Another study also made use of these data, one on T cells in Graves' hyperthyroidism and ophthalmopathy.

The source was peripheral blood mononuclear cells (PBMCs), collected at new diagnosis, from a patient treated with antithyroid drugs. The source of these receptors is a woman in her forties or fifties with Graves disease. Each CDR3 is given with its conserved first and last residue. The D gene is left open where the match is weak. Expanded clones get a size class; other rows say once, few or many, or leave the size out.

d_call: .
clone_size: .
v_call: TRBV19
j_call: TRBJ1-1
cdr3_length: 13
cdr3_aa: CASTPTTGSEAFF
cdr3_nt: TGTGCCAGTACCCCCACGACGGGATCTGAAGCTTTCTTT

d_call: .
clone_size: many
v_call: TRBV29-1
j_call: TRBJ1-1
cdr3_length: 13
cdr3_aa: CSVERQGGTEAFF
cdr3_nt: TGCAGCGTTGAGAGGCAGGGAGGAACTGAAGCTTTCTTT

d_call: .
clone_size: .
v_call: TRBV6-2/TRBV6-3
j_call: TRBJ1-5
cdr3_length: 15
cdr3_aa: CASSRTGRSNQPQHF
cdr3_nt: TGTGCCAGCAGTCGCACCGGGAGGTCCAATCAGCCCCAGCATTTT

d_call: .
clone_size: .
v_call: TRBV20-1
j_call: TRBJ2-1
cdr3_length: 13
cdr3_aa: CSARESGYNEQLF
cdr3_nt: TGCAGTGCTAGGGAATCGGGCTACAATGAGCAGCTCTTC

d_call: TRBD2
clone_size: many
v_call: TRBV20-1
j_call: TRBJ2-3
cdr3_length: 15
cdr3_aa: CSARDPGGSTDTQYF
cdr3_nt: TGCAGTGCTAGAGATCCGGGGGGGAGCACAGATACGCAGTATTTT

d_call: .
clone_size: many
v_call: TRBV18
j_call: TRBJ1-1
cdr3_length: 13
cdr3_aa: CASSPVVGDEAFF
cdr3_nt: TGTGCCAGCTCTCCCGTAGTCGGGGATGAAGCTTTCTTT

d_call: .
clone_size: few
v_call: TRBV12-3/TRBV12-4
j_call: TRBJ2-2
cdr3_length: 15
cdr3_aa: CASRRDLVNTGELFF
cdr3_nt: TGTGCCAGCAGAAGGGACTTAGTGAACACCGGGGAGCTGTTTTTT

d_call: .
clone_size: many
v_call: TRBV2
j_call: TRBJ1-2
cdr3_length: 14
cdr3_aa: CASSGTDPNYGYTF
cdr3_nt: TGTGCCAGCAGTGGAACGGATCCTAACTATGGCTACACCTTC

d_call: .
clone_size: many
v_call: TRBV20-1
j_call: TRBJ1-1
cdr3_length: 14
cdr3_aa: CSARKDSFNTEAFF
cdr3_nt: TGCAGTGCTAGAAAAGACAGCTTTAACACTGAAGCTTTCTTT

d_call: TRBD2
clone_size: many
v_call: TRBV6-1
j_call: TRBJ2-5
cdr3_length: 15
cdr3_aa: CASRLTSGGFETQYF
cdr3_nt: TGTGCCAGCAGACTGACTAGCGGGGGGTTTGAGACCCAGTACTTC

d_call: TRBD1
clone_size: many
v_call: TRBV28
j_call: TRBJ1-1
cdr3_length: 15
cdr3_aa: CASSLGDRGSTEAFF
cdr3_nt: TGTGCCAGCAGTTTAGGGGACAGGGGGAGCACTGAAGCTTTCTTT

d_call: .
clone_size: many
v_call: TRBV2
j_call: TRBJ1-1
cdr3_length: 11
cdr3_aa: CASSVTREAFF
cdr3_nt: TGTGCCAGCAGTGTGACTCGTGAAGCTTTCTTT

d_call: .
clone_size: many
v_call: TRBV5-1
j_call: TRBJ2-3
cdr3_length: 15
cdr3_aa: CASSLGTGHTDTQYF
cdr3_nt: TGCGCCAGCAGCTTGGGAACAGGGCACACAGATACGCAGTATTTT

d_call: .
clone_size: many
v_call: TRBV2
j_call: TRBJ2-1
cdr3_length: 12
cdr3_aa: CASTRTADEQFF
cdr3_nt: TGTGCCAGCACCCGGACTGCTGATGAGCAGTTCTTC

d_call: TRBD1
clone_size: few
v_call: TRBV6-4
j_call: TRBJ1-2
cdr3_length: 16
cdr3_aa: CASRPHPGQGEDGYTF
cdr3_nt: TGTGCCAGCAGACCTCACCCGGGACAGGGGGAAGATGGCTACACCTTC

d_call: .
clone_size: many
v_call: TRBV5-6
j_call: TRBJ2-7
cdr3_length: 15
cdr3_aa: CASSLGGVFDYEQYF
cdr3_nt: TGTGCCAGCAGCTTGGGTGGTGTATTCGACTACGAGCAGTACTTC

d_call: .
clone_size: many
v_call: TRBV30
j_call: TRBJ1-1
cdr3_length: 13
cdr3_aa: CAWHWAGTTEAFF
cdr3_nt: TGTGCCTGGCATTGGGCAGGGACCACTGAAGCTTTCTTT

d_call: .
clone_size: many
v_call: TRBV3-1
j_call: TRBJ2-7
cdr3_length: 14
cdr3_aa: CASSQDQLDYEQYF
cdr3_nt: TGTGCCAGCAGCCAAGACCAACTAGACTACGAGCAGTACTTC

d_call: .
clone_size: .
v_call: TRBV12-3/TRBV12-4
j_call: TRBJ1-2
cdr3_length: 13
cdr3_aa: CASTLIANYGYTF
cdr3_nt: TGTGCCAGCACCTTGATAGCTAACTATGGCTACACCTTC

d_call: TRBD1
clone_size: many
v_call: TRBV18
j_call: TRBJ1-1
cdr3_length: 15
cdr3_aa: CASSPPQGVGTEAFF
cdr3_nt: TGTGCCAGCTCACCACCCCAGGGGGTGGGGACTGAAGCTTTCTTT

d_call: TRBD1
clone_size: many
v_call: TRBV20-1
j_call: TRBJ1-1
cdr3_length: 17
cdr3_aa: CSATGQGKFNKNTEAFF
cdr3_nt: TGCAGTGCTACGGGACAGGGGAAATTCAACAAGAACACTGAAGCTTTCTTT

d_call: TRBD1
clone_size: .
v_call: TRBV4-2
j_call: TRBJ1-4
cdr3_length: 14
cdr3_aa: CASTWGTDNEKLFF
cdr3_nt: TGTGCCAGCACCTGGGGGACAGATAATGAAAAACTGTTTTTT

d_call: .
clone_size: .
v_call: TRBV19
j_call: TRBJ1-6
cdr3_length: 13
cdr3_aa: CASSTPGWEVLHF
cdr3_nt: TGTGCCAGTAGCACCCCCGGGTGGGAAGTTCTCCACTTT

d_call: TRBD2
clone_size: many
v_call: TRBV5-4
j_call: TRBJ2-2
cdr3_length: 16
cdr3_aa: CASSRGTSQNTGELFF
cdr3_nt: TGTGCCAGCAGCCGGGGGACTAGCCAGAACACCGGGGAGCTGTTTTTT

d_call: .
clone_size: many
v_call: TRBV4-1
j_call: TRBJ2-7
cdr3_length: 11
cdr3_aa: CASSRGSEQYF
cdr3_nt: TGCGCCAGCAGCAGGGGCAGCGAGCAGTACTTC

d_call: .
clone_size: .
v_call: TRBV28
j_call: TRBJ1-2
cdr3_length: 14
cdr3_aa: CASSIYAQSYGYTF
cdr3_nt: TGTGCCAGCAGTATCTACGCACAATCTTATGGCTACACCTTC

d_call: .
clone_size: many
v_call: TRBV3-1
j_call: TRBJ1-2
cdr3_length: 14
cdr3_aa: CASSQGGQHYGYTF
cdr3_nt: TGTGCCAGCAGCCAAGGTGGACAGCACTATGGCTACACCTTC

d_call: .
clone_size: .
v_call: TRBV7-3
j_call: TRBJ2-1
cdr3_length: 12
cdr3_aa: CASSPVGGEQFF
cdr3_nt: TGTGCCAGCAGCCCCGTTGGGGGTGAGCAGTTCTTC

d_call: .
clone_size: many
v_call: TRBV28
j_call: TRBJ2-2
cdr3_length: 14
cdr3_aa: CASYGASRTGELFF
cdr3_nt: TGTGCCAGCTATGGGGCCTCGAGAACCGGGGAGCTGTTTTTT

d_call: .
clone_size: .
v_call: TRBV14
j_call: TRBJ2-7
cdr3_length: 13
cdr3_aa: CASSQGGSTEQYF
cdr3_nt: TGTGCCAGCAGTCAAGGGGGGTCTACGGAGCAGTACTTC

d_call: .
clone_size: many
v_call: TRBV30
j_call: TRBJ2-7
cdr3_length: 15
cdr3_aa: CAWSEDTWTTYEQYF
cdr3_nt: TGTGCCTGGAGCGAAGACACCTGGACTACCTACGAGCAGTACTTC

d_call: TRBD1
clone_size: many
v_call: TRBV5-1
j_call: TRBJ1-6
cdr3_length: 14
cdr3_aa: CASSSGQGVSPLHF
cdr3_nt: TGCGCCAGCAGCTCGGGACAGGGTGTTTCACCCCTCCACTTT

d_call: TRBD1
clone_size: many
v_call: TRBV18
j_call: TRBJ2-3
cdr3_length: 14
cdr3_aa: CASSTGGHTDTQYF
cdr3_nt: TGTGCCAGCTCAACAGGGGGTCACACAGATACGCAGTATTTT

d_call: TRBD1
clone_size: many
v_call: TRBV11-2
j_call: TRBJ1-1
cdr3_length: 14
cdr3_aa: CASSLGPTGQGSFF
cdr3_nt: TGTGCCAGCAGCTTAGGGCCAACGGGACAGGGGTCTTTCTTT

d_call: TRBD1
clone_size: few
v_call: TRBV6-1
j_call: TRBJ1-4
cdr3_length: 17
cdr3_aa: CASSLGQGAFANEKLFF
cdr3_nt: TGTGCCAGCAGCCTCGGTCAGGGGGCGTTCGCTAATGAAAAACTGTTTTTT

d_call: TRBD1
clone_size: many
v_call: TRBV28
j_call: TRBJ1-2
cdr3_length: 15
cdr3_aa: CASSSPPGQSYGYTF
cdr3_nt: TGTGCCAGCAGTTCCCCTCCGGGACAGAGCTATGGCTACACCTTC

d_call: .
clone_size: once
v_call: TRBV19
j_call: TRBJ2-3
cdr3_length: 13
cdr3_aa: CASSIYLGDTQYF
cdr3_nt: TGTGCCAGTAGTATCTATCTCGGGGATACGCAGTATTTT

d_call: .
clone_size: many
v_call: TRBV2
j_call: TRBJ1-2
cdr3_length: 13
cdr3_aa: CASSEFGLYGYTF
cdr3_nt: TGTGCCAGCAGTGAATTCGGACTCTATGGCTACACCTTC

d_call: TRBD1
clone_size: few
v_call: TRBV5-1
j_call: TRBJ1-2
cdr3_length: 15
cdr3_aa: CASSSALTGNYGYTF
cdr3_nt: TGTGCCAGCAGCTCGGCCCTGACAGGGAACTATGGCTACACCTTC

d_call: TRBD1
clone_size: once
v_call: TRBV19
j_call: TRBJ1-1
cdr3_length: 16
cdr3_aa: CASCLTGTGLNTEAFF
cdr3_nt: TGTGCCAGTTGCCTCACCGGGACAGGTTTGAACACTGAAGCTTTCTTT

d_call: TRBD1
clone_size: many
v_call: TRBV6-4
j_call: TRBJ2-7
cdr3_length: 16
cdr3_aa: CASSDSPGQGGYEQYF
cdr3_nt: TGTGCCAGCAGTGACTCCCCGGGACAGGGAGGCTACGAGCAGTACTTC

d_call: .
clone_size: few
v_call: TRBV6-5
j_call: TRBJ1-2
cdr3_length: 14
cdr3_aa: CASSYFSGEWGYTF
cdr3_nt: TGTGCCAGCAGTTACTTCTCCGGGGAGTGGGGCTACACCTTC

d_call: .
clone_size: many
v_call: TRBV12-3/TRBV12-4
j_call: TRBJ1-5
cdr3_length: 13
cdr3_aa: CASSFGERQPQHF
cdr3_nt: TGTGCCAGCAGTTTTGGGGAACGTCAGCCCCAGCATTTT

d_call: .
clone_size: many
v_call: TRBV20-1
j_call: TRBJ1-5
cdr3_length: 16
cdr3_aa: CSARRGNSASNQPQHF
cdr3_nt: TGCAGTGCTAGGCGAGGAAACAGTGCTAGCAATCAGCCCCAGCATTTT

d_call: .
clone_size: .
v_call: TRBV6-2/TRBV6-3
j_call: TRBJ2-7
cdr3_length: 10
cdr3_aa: CAIGDYEQYF
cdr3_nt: TGTGCGATCGGGGACTACGAGCAGTACTTC

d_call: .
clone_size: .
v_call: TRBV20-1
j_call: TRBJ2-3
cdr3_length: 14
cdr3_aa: CSASYREATDTQYF
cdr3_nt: TGCAGTGCTAGTTACAGGGAAGCCACAGATACGCAGTATTTT